By share, the clone carrying this TCR beta chain ranks as medium-sized. Its antigen remains unidentified. Trimming at V came to 5 bases and at J to 8 bases, leaving 8 bases not matched to a gene. The CDR3 extends over 14 amino acids. In germline, CDR1 is MNHEY, CDR2 SVGEGT. This specimen comes from a study of spatial heterogeneity in lung cancer. Study-level findings and limits: Tracking of tumor mutation counts was seen in expanded intratumoral alpha and beta TCR counts.

Each CDR3 protein is one row after TCRdb ran MiXCR on the 5' RACE reads. The data contain around 2,500 distinct CDR3 sequences, approximately 8% of them singletons. Specified time point: sample taken at primary tumor resection. The receptor's source is a female donor with early-stage non-small cell lung cancer. The chain couples TRBV6-2 or TRBV6-3 to TRBJ2-1; 8 bases agree with TRBD2. Sequenced here: lung tumor tissue, sampled at surgery. CDR3 sequence: CASSTPGLVDEQFF. The CDR3 DNA follows: TGTGCCAGCAGTACACCGGGACTAGTGGATGAGCAGTTCTTC.